This T cell receptor beta chain came from a study of identical twins. General study findings and limits: Within cord blood, abundant beta clonotypes carried fewer insertions, but memory repertoires showed no such trend.

As concerns this clonotype: What it binds is not known. A read error may explain this, as a much larger clone is one base away. Because it lacks the conserved phenylalanine or tryptophan at the end, this CDR3 is likely a read error.

The donor group consisted entirely of healthy Caucasians. The CDR3 is 13 residues long. CDR1 is SEHNR and CDR2 is FQNEAQ in the germline V gene (reference sequence). V was trimmed by 5 bases and J by 3 bases, leaving 11 bases between them. A universal primer site was created by template switching, with the cDNA bearing unique molecular identifiers. From the 5' RACE reads, TCRdb called clonotypes with MiXCR, one entry per CDR3 protein. This table holds under 350,000 distinct CDR3 sequences, just under 9.5% found once. This sample also belongs to another study, concerning yellow fever vaccine responses in identical twins. From that study: It has been reported that, in twins, the vaccine T cell response seemed partly convergent and partly personalized.

The sequenced sample consisted of CD8+ T cells sorted from blood. V is TRBV7-9 and J is TRBJ2-7; no clear D gene. The sequence was collected from a woman under 30 in good health. This CDR3 reads CASSTQSFYEQYS. In DNA, the CDR3 is TGTGCCAGCAGCACCCAGAGTTTCTACGAGCAGTACTCC.